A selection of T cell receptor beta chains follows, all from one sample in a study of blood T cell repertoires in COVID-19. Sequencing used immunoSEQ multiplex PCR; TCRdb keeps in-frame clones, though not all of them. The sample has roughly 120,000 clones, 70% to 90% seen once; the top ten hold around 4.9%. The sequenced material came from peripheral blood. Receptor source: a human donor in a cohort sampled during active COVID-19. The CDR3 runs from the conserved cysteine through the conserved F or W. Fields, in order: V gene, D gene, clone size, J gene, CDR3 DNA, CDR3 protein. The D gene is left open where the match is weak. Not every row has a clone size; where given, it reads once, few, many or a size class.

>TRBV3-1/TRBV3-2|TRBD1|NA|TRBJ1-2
TGTGCCAGCAGCCTACTTTTCCGGGACAGCTATGGCTACACCTTC
CASSLLFRDSYGYTF
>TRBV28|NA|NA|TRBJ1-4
TGTGCCAGCAGTTTATCTGGGGCCGATGAAAAACTGTTTTTT
CASSLSGADEKLFF
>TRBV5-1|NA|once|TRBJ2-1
TGCGCCAGCAGCTTGCAGCAGGGGCTATCCTACAATGAGCAGTTCTTC
CASSLQQGLSYNEQFF
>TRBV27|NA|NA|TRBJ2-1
TGTGCCAGCAGTCCCTGGGGCAGCAATGAGCAGTTCTTC
CASSPWGSNEQFF
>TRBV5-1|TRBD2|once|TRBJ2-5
TGCGCCAGCAGCACGGGAGGCGGTGAGACCCAGTACTTC
CASSTGGGETQYF
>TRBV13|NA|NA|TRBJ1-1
TGTGCCAGCAGCCCCCCCCGGGGGAACACTGAAGCTTTCTTT
CASSPPRGNTEAFF
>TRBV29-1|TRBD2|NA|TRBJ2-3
TGCAGCGTCGGGACTAGCGGAAGCACAGATACGCAGTATTTT
CSVGTSGSTDTQYF
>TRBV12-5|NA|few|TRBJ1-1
TGTGCTAGTGGTTTGGACAGAAACACTGAAGCTTTCTTT
CASGLDRNTEAFF
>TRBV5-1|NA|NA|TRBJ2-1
TGCGCCAGCGCCGAGGCGCAGGGATACAATGAGCAGTTCTTC
CASAEAQGYNEQFF
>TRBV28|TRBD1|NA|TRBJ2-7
TGTGCCAGCAGTTTCCCAGGGGGCGGTTCCTACGAGCAGTACTTC
CASSFPGGGSYEQYF
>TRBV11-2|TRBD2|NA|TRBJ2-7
TGTGCCAGCAGCTTAGGGCGGGAGGGGAGCGAGCAGTACTTC
CASSLGREGSEQYF